This T cell receptor beta chain stems from a study of graft-versus-host responses after intestinal transplantation. Study-wide context: Every transplant recipient was induced with anti-thymocyte globulin, then maintained on tacrolimus and steroids for 2 to 4 years. Study-wide results and caveats: Present in recipient marrow, GvH clones included some that appeared first in ileum or blood. Maximum circulating GvH clone levels tracked with early post-transplant HvG decreases.

Remarks on this clone: No antigen is known for it.

Generated by immunoSEQ multiplex PCR, the TCRdb table keeps only in-frame clones and is missing some. The table has 35,000 to 45,000 clones, approximately 89% seen once. Germline CDR1 and CDR2: SGHNT and YYREEE (reference sequence). The ends were cut back, 0 bases at V and 5 bases at J, with 6 bases in the middle. The CDR3 contains 12 residues. The rearrangement links TRBV5-4 to TRBJ2-7, with D possibly matching TRBD2 (5 bases). The sequence was collected from a human patient who received an intestinal transplant, so some T cells may come from the graft donor. Sample: PBMCs, taken roughly 270 days after transplant. CDR3 region: CASSLEADEQYF. In DNA form, the CDR3 reads TGTGCCAGCAGCTTGGAAGCGGACGAGCAGTACTTC.